Below, 15 T cell receptor beta chains from the same sample are listed, as sequenced in a study of T cell responses to AZD1222 COVID-19 vaccine. Here immunoSEQ multiplex PCR was the method, and the copy in TCRdb shows in-frame clones only, minus some. The sample comprises 190,000 or so clones, about nine tenths of which are singletons, and approximately 3.7% rests with the top ten. The sample here was peripheral blood, taken 28 days after the second AZD1222 dose. All receptors come from an adult who received the AZD1222 COVID-19 vaccine.

A few counts support this clone. The chain links TRBV25-1 to TRBJ1-1; D possibly corresponds to TRBD1 (6 bases). The CDR3 has 14 amino acids. V lost 4 bases and J lost 5, with 14 bases in between. Germline V gene lookup returns CDR1 MGHDK and CDR2 SYGVNS. Here the CDR3 DNA reads TGTGCCAGCAGTGCCGGGACGCAGGGGACTGAAGCTTTCTTT. Amino acids: CASSAGTQGTEAFF.

J is TRBJ1-2 and V is TRBV5-1; 7 bases are a match to TRBD1. The germline gives CDR1 SGHRS, CDR2 YFSETQ. Trimming removed 4 bases from V and 4 bases from J; junction bases left unmatched: 4. The CDR3 length is 13 residues. This CDR3 reads CASSPTGAYGYTF. The CDR3 DNA sequence: TGCGCCAGCAGCCCCACAGGGGCCTATGGCTACACCTTC.

The rearrangement links TRBV7-8 to TRBJ2-7, with D tentatively TRBD2 (5 bases). V shed 6 bases and J shed 5 bases, with 20 bases lying between them. From germline, CDR1 is SGHVS and CDR2 FQNEAQ. The CDR3 spans 15 residues. CDR3 region: CASRPEGGFVNEQYF. For the CDR3, the DNA is TGTGCCAGCAGGCCCGAGGGCGGCTTTGTGAACGAGCAGTACTTC.

V gene TRBV19 combines with J gene TRBJ2-7, with a possible D match to TRBD2 (5 bases). This CDR3 is 14 amino acids long. The V end lost 1 base, the J end lost 4 bases, and 11 bases lay between the germline ends. Germline CDR1 LNHDA, CDR2 SQIVND (reference sequence). Here the CDR3 reads CASSIATGFYEQYF. In nucleotides, the CDR3 is TGTGCCAGTAGTATAGCAACGGGGTTTTACGAGCAGTACTTC.

The chain's CDR3 is CASSLDRPYNSPLHF. The DNA for the CDR3 is TGTGCCAGCAGCCTAGACAGGCCTTATAATTCACCCCTCCACTTT. The V and J genes are TRBV6-5 and TRBJ1-6, with D possibly TRBD1 on 6 matching bases. V was cut by 6 bases and J by 4 bases, with 13 bases left in between. This CDR3 is built from 15 residues. Germline loops: CDR1 MNHEY, CDR2 SVGAGI.

This chain connects TRBV5-5 to TRBJ1-2; D perhaps matches TRBD1 (5 bases). The CDR3 is 12 amino acids. Germline CDR1 is SGHKS and CDR2 is YYEKEE (reference sequence). Trimming pared 2 bases from V and 13 bases from J, leaving 15 bases between. The CDR3 DNA follows: TGTGCCAGCAGCTTTTGGGGGGATGCTTCCACCTTC. Amino acid sequence: CASSFWGDASTF.

J is TRBJ2-3 and V is TRBV4-2; 8 nucleotides line up with TRBD2. Trimming at V came to 0 bases and at J to 3 bases, leaving 8 bases not matched to a gene. The V gene's germline CDR1 is LGHNA and CDR2 YNFKEQ. This CDR3 contains 17 residues. CDR3 coding DNA: TGTGCCAGCAGCCAAGAGTCCAGCGGGAGTCGAACAGATACGCAGTATTTT. Its translation is CASSQESSGSRTDTQYF.

The chain recombines TRBV10-1 with TRBJ1-4; the D is unclear. The CDR3 sequence is 14 residues long. Per the germline V gene, CDR1 is WNHNN and CDR2 is SYGVQD (reference sequence). Deletions cut 4 bases from V and 6 bases from J, with 12 bases between. The CDR3 DNA sequence: TGCGCCAGCAGTGCGGGCCAGCGGGATGAAAAACTGTTTTTT. This sequence encodes CASSAGQRDEKLFF.

V and J are TRBV6-6 and TRBJ2-7; D possibly corresponds to TRBD2 (5 bases). The CDR3 covers 15 residues. Trimming left V 7 bases short and J 3 bases short, with 19 bases between. CDR1 is MNHNY, CDR2 SVGAGI, per germline (reference sequence). The DNA of the CDR3 is TGTGCCAGCATTAATTCCCGGGAACGGGACTACGAGCAGTACTTC. Translating gives CASINSRERDYEQYF.

The chain carries TRBV11-3 and TRBJ2-1; 7 positions agree with TRBD2. V lost 5 bases and J lost 4; bases outside the gene matches: 8. Germline CDR1 SGHNT, CDR2 YENEEA. This CDR3 is 15 amino acids long. CDR3 DNA: TGTGCCAGCAGCCAGGGAGCGGGGTTTTACAATGAGCAGTTCTTC. Protein sequence: CASSQGAGFYNEQFF.

The CDR3 reads CASSTRTGVGYSPLHF. In nucleotides, the CDR3 is TGTGCCAGCAGCACCCGGACAGGGGTAGGTTATTCACCCCTCCACTTT. This chain joins TRBV11-1 and TRBJ1-6; 9 bases are a match to TRBD1. In germline, CDR1 is SGHAT, CDR2 FQDESV (reference sequence). The J segment lost 8 bases and the V segment lost 5 bases, leaving 10 bases of the junction unmatched. The CDR3 runs 16 residues.

This clone appeared a single time. The J gene is TRBJ2-3, the V gene TRBV19; the D gene is possibly TRBD2 (6 bases). The CDR3 sequence is 13 residues long. Deletions cut 6 bases from V and 0 bases from J, with 7 bases between. Germline V gives CDR1 LNHDA, CDR2 SQIVND (reference sequence). The CDR3 bases are TGTGCCAGTAGAAGCGGGAGCACAGATACGCAGTATTTT. It codes for CASRSGSTDTQYF.

The chain couples TRBV6-6 to TRBJ1-4, with D perhaps TRBD1 (5 bases). The germline V gene encodes CDR1 MNHNY and CDR2 SVGAGI (reference sequence). The germline V and J ends were trimmed by 2 bases and 3 bases, with 7 bases remaining between them. CDR3 length: 14 residues. The CDR3 bases are TGTGCCAGCAGTTACCACAGGTCTAATGAAAAACTGTTTTTT. Protein: CASSYHRSNEKLFF.

J is TRBJ1-2 and V is TRBV7-2; 7 bases agree with TRBD1. CDR1 is SGHTA and CDR2 is FQGNSA in the germline V gene. The CDR3 runs to 16 residues. V shed 2 bases, J shed 2 bases, and the junction held 8 bases outside the gene matches. The CDR3 region is CASSLPNRGPNYGYTF. The CDR3 DNA sequence: TGTGCCAGCAGCTTACCCAACAGGGGCCCCAACTATGGCTACACCTTC.

The V gene is TRBV28, the J gene TRBJ2-6; D ambiguous. Trimming removed 5 bases at V and 0 bases at J, with 8 bases between. The CDR3 is made up of 15 amino acids. Germline V gives CDR1 MDHEN, CDR2 SYDVKM. CDR3 loop: CASSRKYSGANVLTF. In DNA form, the CDR3 reads TGTGCCAGCAGTAGGAAGTACTCTGGGGCCAACGTCCTGACTTTC.